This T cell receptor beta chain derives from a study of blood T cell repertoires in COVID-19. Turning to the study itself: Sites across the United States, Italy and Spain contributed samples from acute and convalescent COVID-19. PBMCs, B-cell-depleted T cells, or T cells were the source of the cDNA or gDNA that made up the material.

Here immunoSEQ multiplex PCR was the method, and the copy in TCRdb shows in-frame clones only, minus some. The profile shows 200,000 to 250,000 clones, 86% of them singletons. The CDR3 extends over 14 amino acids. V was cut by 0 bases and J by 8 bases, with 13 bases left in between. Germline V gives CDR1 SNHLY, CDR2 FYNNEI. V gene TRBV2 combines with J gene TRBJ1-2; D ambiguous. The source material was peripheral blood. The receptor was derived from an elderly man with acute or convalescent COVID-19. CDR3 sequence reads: CASSEAPGLRGYTF. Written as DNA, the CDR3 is TGTGCCAGCAGTGAAGCGCCGGGATTGAGGGGCTACACCTTC.